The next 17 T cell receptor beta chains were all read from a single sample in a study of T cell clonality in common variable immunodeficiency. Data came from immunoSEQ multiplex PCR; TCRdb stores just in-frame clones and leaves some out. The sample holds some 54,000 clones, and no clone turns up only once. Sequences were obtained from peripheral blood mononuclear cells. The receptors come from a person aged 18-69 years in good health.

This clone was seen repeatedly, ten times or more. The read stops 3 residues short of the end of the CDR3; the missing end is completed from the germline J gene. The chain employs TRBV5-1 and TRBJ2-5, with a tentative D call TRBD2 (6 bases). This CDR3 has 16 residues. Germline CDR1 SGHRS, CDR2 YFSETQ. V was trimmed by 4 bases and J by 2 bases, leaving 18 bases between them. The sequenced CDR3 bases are TGCGCCAGCAGCCCTTCTACTTCCCGGGGGCAAGAGACC. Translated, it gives CASSPSTSRGQET. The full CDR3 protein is CASSPSTSRGQETQYF. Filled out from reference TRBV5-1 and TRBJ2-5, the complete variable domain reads KAGVTQTPRYLIKTRGQQVTLSCSPISGHRSVSWYQQTPGQGLQFLFEYFSETQRNKGNFPGRFSGRQFSNSRSEMNVSTLELGDSALYLCASSPSTSRGQETQYFGPGTRLLVL.

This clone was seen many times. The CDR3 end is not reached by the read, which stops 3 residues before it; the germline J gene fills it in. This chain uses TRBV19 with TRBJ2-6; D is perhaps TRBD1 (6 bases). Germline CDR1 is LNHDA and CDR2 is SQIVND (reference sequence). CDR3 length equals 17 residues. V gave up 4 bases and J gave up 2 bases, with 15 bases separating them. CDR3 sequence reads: CASSTYRVAAGANVLTF. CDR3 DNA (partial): TGTGCCAGTAGTACGTACAGGGTCGCTGCTGGGGCCAACGTC.

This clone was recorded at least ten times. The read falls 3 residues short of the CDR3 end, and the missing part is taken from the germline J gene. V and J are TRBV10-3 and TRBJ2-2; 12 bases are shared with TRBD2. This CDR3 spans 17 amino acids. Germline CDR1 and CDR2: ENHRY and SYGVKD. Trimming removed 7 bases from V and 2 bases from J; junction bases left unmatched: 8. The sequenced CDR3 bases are TGTGCCATCACCGAGACTAGCGGGGGACTTAACACCGGGGAG. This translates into CAITETSGGLNTGE. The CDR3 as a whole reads CAITETSGGLNTGELFF.

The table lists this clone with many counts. The CDR3 bases that were read are TGCGCCAGCAGCGCCGCAGGGGGCGTTACTGAA. This translates into CASSAAGGVTE. The full-length CDR3 reads as CASSAAGGVTEAFF. The chain uses TRBV5-1 and TRBJ1-1; 8 positions match TRBD1. The DNA ends 3 residues before the CDR3 does, and the rest of the CDR3 is filled in from the germline J gene. Losses at the gene ends were 4 bases for V and 5 bases for J; bases not matched to a gene: 7. Per the germline V gene, CDR1 is SGHRS and CDR2 is YFSETQ. There are 14 residues in the CDR3.

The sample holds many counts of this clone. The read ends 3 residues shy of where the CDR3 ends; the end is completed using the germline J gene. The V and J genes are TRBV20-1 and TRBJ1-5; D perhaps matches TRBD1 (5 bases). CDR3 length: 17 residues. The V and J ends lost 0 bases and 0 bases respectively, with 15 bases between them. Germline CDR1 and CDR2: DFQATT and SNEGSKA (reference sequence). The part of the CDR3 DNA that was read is TGCAGTGCTAGAGATCAAATGGGGCCGTATAGCAATCAGCCC. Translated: CSARDQMGPYSNQP. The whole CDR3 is CSARDQMGPYSNQPQHF.

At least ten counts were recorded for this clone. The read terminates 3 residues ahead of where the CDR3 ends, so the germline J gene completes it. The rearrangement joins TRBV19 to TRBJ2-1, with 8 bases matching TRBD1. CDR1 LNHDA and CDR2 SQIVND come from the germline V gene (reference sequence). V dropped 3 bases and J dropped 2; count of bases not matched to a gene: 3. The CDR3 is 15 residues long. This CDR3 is CASSIQGATYNEQFF. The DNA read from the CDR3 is TGTGCCAGTAGTATCCAGGGGGCCACCTACAATGAG.

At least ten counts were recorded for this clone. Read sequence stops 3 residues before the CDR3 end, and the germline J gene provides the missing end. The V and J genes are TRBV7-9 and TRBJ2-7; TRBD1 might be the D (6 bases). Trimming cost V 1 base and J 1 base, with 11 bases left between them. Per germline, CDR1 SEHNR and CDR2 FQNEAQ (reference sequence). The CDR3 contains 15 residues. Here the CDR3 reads CASSLGQATSYEQYF. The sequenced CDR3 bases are TGTGCCAGCAGCTTAGGACAGGCGACATCCTACGAG.

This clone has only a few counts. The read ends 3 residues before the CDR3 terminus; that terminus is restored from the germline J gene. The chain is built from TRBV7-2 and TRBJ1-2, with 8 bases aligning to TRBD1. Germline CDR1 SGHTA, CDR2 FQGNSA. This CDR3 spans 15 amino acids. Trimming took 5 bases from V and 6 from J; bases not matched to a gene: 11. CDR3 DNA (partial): TGTGCCAGCAGCCGTACCGGGACAGGCATCGATGGC. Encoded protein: CASSRTGTGIDG. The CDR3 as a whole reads CASSRTGTGIDGYTF.

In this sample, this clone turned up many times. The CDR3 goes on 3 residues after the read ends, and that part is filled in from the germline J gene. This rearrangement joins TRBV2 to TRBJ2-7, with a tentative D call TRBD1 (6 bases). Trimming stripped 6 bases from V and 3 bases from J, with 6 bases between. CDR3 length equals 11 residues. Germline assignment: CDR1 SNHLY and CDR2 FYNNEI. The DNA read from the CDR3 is TGTGCCAGCAGGGGACACTACGAG. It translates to CASRGHYE. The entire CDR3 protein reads CASRGHYEQYF.

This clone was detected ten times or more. The covered CDR3 bases are TGTGCCAGTAGTGAGACGGGTAGCTCCTACAATGAG. Amino acid sequence: CASSETGSSYNE. In full, the CDR3 reads CASSETGSSYNEQFF. The rearrangement uses TRBV19 and TRBJ2-1, with D unresolved. The CDR3 extends 3 residues past the end of the read, so its final part is completed from the germline J gene. V dropped 5 bases and J dropped 0 bases, with 11 bases sitting between them. Germline CDR1 LNHDA, CDR2 SQIVND (reference sequence). The CDR3 is 15 amino acids.

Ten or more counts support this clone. CDR3 in amino acids: CASSLSTGELFF. The part of the CDR3 DNA that was read is TGTGCCAGCAGCCTCAGCACCGGGGAG. This chain links TRBV7-3 with TRBJ2-2; D ambiguous. Read data end 3 residues before the CDR3 end; the end is taken from the germline J gene. Trimming cost V 5 bases and J 4 bases, with 5 bases left between them. The CDR3 is made up of 12 amino acids. Germline V gives CDR1 SGHTA, CDR2 FQGTGA.

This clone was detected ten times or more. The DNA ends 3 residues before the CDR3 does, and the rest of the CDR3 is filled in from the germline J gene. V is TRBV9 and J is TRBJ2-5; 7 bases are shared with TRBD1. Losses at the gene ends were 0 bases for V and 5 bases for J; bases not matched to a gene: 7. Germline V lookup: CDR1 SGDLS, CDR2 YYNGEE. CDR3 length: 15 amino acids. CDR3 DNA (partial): TGTGCCAGCAGCGTAGAAAGTGGACAGGCGGAGACC. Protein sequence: CASSVESGQAET. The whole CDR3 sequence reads CASSVESGQAETQYF.

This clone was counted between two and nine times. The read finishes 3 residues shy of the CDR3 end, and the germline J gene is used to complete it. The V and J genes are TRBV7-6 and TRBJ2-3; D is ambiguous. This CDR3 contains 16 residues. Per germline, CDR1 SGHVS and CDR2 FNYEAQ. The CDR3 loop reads CASPRGSFYSNQPQYF. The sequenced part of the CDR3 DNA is TGTGCCAGCCCTCGTGGCAGCTTTTATAGCAATCAGCCG.

CDR3 DNA, as far as it was read: TGTGCCAGCAGCTCCGGACAGGGGAACACCGGGGAG. Translation gives CASSSGQGNTGE. The full CDR3 protein reads CASSSGQGNTGELFF. This sequence joins TRBV11-2 and TRBJ2-2, with 8 bases fitting TRBD1. The read gets to within 3 residues of the CDR3 end, and the germline J gene fills in the rest. The V and J ends lost 4 bases and 1 base, in that order; junction bases with no gene match: 2. This CDR3 is built from 15 residues. Germline V CDR1 and CDR2: SGHAT, FQNNGV.

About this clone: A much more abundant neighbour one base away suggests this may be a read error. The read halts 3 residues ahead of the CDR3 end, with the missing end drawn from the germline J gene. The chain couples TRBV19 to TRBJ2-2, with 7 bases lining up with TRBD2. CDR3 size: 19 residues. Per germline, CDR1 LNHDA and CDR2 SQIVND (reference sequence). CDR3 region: CASRGRGLFTNSGANVLFF. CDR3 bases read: TGTGCCAGTAGGGGGAGGGGCCTTTTTACTAACTCTGGGGCCAACGTG.

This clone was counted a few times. The chain's CDR3 is CASSLSPNYGYTF. The sequenced CDR3 bases are TGTGCCAGCAGCTTAAGCCCAAACTATGGC. The V call is TRBV7-2, the J call TRBJ1-2; D is undetermined. The read terminates 3 residues ahead of where the CDR3 ends, so the germline J gene completes it. This CDR3 spans 13 amino acids. Trimming pared 2 bases from V and 2 bases from J, leaving 6 bases between. The germline gives CDR1 SGHTA, CDR2 FQGNSA. The full variable domain, completed using reference TRBV7-2 and TRBJ1-2, is GAGVSQSPSNKVTEKGKDVELRCDPISGHTALYWYRQSLGQGLEFLIYFQGNSAPDKSGLPSDRFSAERTGGSVSTLTIQRTQQEDSAVYLCASSLSPNYGYTFGSGTRLTVV.

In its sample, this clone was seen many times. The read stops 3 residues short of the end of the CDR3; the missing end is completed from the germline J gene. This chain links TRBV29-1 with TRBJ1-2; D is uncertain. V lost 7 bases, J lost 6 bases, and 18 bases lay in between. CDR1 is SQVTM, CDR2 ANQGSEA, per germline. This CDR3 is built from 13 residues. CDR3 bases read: TGCAGCGCCGGGAGCCCAGGCGGGGATGGC. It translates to CSAGSPGGDG. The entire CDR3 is CSAGSPGGDGYTF. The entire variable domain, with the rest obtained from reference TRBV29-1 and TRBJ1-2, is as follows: SAVISQKPSRDICQRGTSLTIQCQVDSQVTMMFWYRQQPGQSLTLIATANQGSEATYESGFVIDKFPISRPNLTFSTLTVSNMSPEDSSIYLCSAGSPGGDGYTFGSGTRLTVV.